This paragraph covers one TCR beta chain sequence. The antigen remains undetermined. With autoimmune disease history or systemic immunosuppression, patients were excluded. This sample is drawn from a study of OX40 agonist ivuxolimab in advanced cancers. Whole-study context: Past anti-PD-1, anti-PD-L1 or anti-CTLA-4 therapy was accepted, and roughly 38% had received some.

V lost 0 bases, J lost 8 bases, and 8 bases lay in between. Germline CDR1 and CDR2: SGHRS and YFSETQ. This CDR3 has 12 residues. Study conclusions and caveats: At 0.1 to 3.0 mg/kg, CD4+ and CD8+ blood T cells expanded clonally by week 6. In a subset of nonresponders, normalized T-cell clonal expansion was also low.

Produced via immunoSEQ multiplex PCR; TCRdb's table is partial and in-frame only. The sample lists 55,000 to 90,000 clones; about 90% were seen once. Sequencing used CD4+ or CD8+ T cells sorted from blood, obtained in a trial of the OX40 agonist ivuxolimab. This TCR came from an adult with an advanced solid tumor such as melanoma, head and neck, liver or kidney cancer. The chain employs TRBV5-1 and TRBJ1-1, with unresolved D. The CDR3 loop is CASSLAPAEAFF. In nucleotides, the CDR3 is TGCGCCAGCAGCTTGGCCCCGGCCGAAGCTTTCTTT. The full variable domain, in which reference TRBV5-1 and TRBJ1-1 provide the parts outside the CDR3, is KAGVTQTPRYLIKTRGQQVTLSCSPISGHRSVSWYQQTPGQGLQFLFEYFSETQRNKGNFPGRFSGRQFSNSRSEMNVSTLELGDSALYLCASSLAPAEAFFGQGTRLTVV.